This record covers a single TCR beta chain. Antigen specificity is unknown. The read comes to an end 3 residues before the CDR3 does, leaving the germline J gene to fill in the end. This record comes from a study of T cells in women clearing cervical HPV infection. Study information: HLA type stays a possible confounder, typing being limited.

Repertoires were generated with immunoSEQ multiplex PCR, while TCRdb's copy carries only in-frame clones and drops some. The ten top clones account for 6% to 8%, within a sample of some 40,000 clones. General study findings and limits: CIN3+ cases had significantly higher TCR richness than controls; evenness did not differ.

The CDR3 spans 14 residues. Per germline, CDR1 SGHTA and CDR2 FQGTGA. Trimming took 1 base from V and 1 from J; bases not matched to a gene: 0. The specimen sequenced was blood buffy coat. The chain uses TRBV7-3 and TRBJ1-1; 7 bases align to TRBD1. This sequence was found in a woman between 18 and 75 years old with a cervical HPV16 infection that either progressed to CIN3+ or cleared (not recorded which). CDR3 bases read: TGTGCCAGCAGCTTAAACAGGGGGAACACTGAA. Translation: CASSLNRGNTE. In full, the CDR3 is CASSLNRGNTEAFF.